Sequencing of this T cell receptor beta chain was carried out in a study of cytomegalovirus exposure and HLA in healthy donors listed by TCRdb under 2017. Concerning the study at large: An earlier analysis of approximately 600 of the donors reported 250 to 300 Gb of sequence data and more than 90 million unique TCR beta sequences from 150 million to 200 million T cells. Roughly 300 gigabases of sequencing data and some 85 million unique TCR sequences were included in an early release covering roughly 600 HLA-typed donors. The genetic ancestry cluster associated with self-reported Caucasian donors included 80% to 90% of the roughly 400 genotyped donors. The study aimed to test whether cataloging public T cell receptors could reveal signatures of past pathogen exposure. The study used immunosequencing to profile the T cell repertoires of approximately 690 subjects and linked those repertoires to cytomegalovirus serostatus. A separate validation cohort of 100 to 150 different subjects was used in addition to the roughly 670-subject first cohort. To predict cytomegalovirus infection status, the study combined high-throughput TCR immunosequencing, statistical association of individual TCRs with disease status, and machine learning. A later analysis re-analyzed previously published TCR beta repertoires from approximately 670 donors and added high-resolution HLA genotyping to study TCR occurrence patterns. In the later analysis, no new phenotypic data were used to find candidate immune exposures; instead, reliance was placed on TCR beta sequences and their occurrence across donors. An earlier analysis of 587 of the donors applied high-throughput TCR beta sequencing to assess whether each TCR beta V gene segment acted as functional or pseudogenic. Donor age, sex, ethnicity and CMV serostatus were compiled together with the repertoire data. Genome-wide SNP genotypes for about 55% of the 666 donors were used in a later genetic analysis, which treated that subset as a discovery cohort. All discovery cohort repertoires had been generated on a single sequencing platform. HLA typing included class I and class II loci at four-digit resolution. Typing coverage varied by locus: about 629-640 donors for A, B, C, DRB1 and DQB1; approximately 500 for DQA1; 606 for DPA1; around 450 for DPB1. Roughly 5 DR-DQ haplotypes were handled as single units for association and clustering, since linkage in the cohort was strong. Across about 380 genotyped donors of the cohort, an average of about 240,000 unique TCR beta nucleotide sequences per donor were sequenced, and approximately 17% of those sequences were non-productive. Points the paper makes about the study in general: An association between a missense DCLRE1C variant and V-gene and J-gene trimming of TCR beta chains was found in a later genetic analysis and replicated in an independent cohort. When HLA alleles, especially DR and DQ, strongly co-occurred, TCR associations were difficult to assign to individual alleles. For the cohort, immune exposure information was limited to CMV serostatus. According to a later analysis, most CMV-associated TCR beta chains appeared to be HLA-restricted, and the HLA associations seemed to be driven largely by CMV exposure. Some 15 rarely observed V segments, including chromosome 9 orphons, were excluded from the earlier analysis of several hundred of the donors because counts were too low. In vitro tests confirmed that a few of the cytomegalovirus-associated TCR beta chains recognize cytomegalovirus antigens. According to the authors, the approach could potentially be generalized to other disease states and immunological phenotypes. Several of the top co-occurrence clusters appeared to be linked to parvovirus B19, influenza, CMV and Epstein-Barr virus, according to a later analysis. Because HLA typing was unavailable for some donors at each locus, only the typed subset was used in association tests. Compared with the 666-donor mean, donors in an Asian-associated ancestry cluster had fewer N-insertions in productive TCRs, according to a later genetic analysis. Most TCR sequences were observed very rarely across donors, whereas some public TCRs were present in many individuals. This cohort had only TCR beta chains sequenced, and the lack of alpha or paired-chain data limited which features could be detected. The sequencing pipeline was judged likely to have produced a cluster of highly shared sequence variants as a technical artifact. In an earlier analysis of 500 to 650 of the donors, most TCR beta V segments appeared in productive rearrangements about 87% or about 30% of the time, broadly matching IMGT annotations. The study listed 150 to 200 TCR beta chains as associated with cytomegalovirus. Some IMGT-functional V segments, including TRBV6-2 and TRBV6-3, could not be distinguished by the 87-base-pair reads and were therefore excluded. Sequencing depth was assumed to be roughly uniform across donors in the presence/absence analyses, though that assumption may not hold. At a false discovery rate of 0.05, a later analysis linked 15,000 to 20,000 TCR beta sequences to specific HLA alleles. In a later analysis, HLA-associated TCR beta chains were found to be more clonally expanded and to have lower generation probabilities than equally common non-associated chains. The classifier was reported to diagnose cytomegalovirus status with high specificity and sensitivity in both the original and validation cohorts. Correlated functional status among segregating V segments might reflect linkage disequilibrium, but an unknown experimental factor could not be ruled out. In a later analysis, the rate of TCR association differed among HLA loci, with DRB1 alleles having the most associated TCRs and HLA-C alleles having the fewest. A further reported finding was that TCR beta sequences accurately predicted the HLA-A and HLA-B alleles for most subjects in the first cohort.

To prepare the library, the immunoSEQ multiplex PCR assay was applied. A mixture of 60 forward primers for TCR Vbeta segments and 13 reverse primers for TCR Jbeta segments was used in the multiplex PCR. The CDR3 region of rearranged TCR beta genes was amplified from genomic DNA by a multiplex PCR assay. Amplified TCR beta libraries were sequenced as 87-base-pair reads on the Illumina HiSeq System. In the authors' own workflow: Across the roughly 700 repertoires, a later analysis counted some 81 million unique TCR beta chains, 9.5 million to 13 million of which were shared by at least two donors. To remove PCR and sequencing errors, raw reads were error-corrected and collapsed into unique sequences using a nearest-neighbor algorithm that merged closely related sequences. Alignment of CDR3 sequences to IMGT reference sequences was used to assign V, D and J gene segments. Each retained sequence needed at least a six-nucleotide match to both a V gene segment and a J gene segment. Rearrangements were called productive when the CDR3 lacked stop codons and stayed in frame with V and J; all others were non-productive. Following IMGT convention, CDR3 was defined as the stretch from the second conserved V-encoded cysteine up to the conserved J-encoded phenylalanine. Sequences without an unambiguous match to a single V gene segment were excluded from the earlier analysis of several hundred of the donors. In an earlier analysis of approximately 500 of the donors, a V segment was called functional when productive rearrangements were above 56.7%, and segregating when the standard deviation between donors exceeded 5%. A statistical classification framework was built for diagnosing cytomegalovirus status from the catalog of TCR beta chain sequences. In a later analysis, TCR nucleotide sequences were compared against IMGT/GENE-DB human TR gene sequences so that V and J genes could be assigned. Using the TCRdist pipeline, a later analysis assigned CDR3 sequences along with most-parsimonious VDJ recombination scenarios. In a later analysis, every TCR beta chain was defined by the combination of its CDR3 amino acid sequence and its V-gene family, and reads without a unique V-gene family were dropped. To address suspected cross-contamination and a sequencing artifact, a later analysis removed around 600 highly shared, low-generation-probability nucleotide sequences. In a later analysis, a clonal expansion index was calculated for each public chain from normalized within-repertoire ranks of inferred template counts. In a later analysis, generation probabilities were computed with a VDJ recombination model fitted to out-of-frame rearrangements, and the resulting probabilities were checked against IGoR. A later analysis scored TCR-TCR, TCR-HLA and TCR-CMV co-occurrence with hypergeometric tests, applying a repertoire-size bias correction to TCR pairs. False discovery rates were estimated in a later analysis by permuting HLA or CMV assignments 20 times. In a later analysis, co-occurring TCRs were grouped using DBSCAN, and TCRdist sequence similarity was added for clustering within HLA-allele-positive subsets. Repertoires with fewer than 30,000 or more than 120,000 public chains were left out of co-occurrence clustering, as were five repertoires with anomalous nucleotide sharing. TCRdb's version of the immuneACCESS table is confined to in-frame rearrangements and falls short of the full clone set. An unresolved V gene accounts for under half of the shortfall where checked; the remainder is of unknown origin. V and J calls plus clone size are reproduced from that table; the DNA served to infer D and trimming. This sample is represented by fewer than 150,000 clones; around 85% of them were singletons. The ten top clones hold less than 7% of the sample.

About this clone itself: Its antigen is currently not known. No clone much larger than this one lies a single base away; base qualities are absent.

Its CDR3 holds 15 amino acids, cysteine through phenylalanine. The only DNA kept is the CDR3, 45 bases in frame from the first base. Trimming costs V 2 bases and J 2 bases, and their ends lie 13 bases apart. The germline V gene gives CDR1 as SGHTA and CDR2 as FQGNSA. The cohort consisted of fewer than 700 healthy bone marrow donors. At the time of sampling, all cohort members were nominally healthy, though unrecorded immune exposures were likely present. The donor was CMV seropositive and belonged to the group of 250 to 300 seropositive cohort members. A peripheral blood sample was provided by each donor, and peripheral blood mononuclear cells were used for TCR beta sequencing. The Qiagen DNeasy Blood Extraction Kit was used to extract genomic DNA from the blood cell samples.

Here the chain combines TRBV7-2 and TRBJ2-7; a tentative D call is TRBD1 (7 bases match). The sequencing sample was made of PBMCs. The TCR was taken from a woman in her thirties in good health and CMV-seropositive. Here the CDR3 is given as CASSLRGDSPYEQYF. The nucleotide sequence is given as TGTGCCAGCAGCTTAAGGGGGGACAGTCCCTACGAGCAGTACTTC.